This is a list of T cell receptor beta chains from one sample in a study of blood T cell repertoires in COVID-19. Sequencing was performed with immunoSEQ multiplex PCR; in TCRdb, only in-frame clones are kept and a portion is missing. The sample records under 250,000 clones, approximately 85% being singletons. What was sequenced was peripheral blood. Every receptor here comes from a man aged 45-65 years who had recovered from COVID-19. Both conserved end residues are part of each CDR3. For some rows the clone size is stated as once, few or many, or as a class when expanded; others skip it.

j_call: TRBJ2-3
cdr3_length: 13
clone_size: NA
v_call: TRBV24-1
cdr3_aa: CATGREVTDTQYF

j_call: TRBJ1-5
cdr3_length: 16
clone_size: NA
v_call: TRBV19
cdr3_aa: CASSIKRQGRDQPQHF

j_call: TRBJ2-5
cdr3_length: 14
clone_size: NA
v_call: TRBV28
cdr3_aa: CASSSSGGGGTQYF

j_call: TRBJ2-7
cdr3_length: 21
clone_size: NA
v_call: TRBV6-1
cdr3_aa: CASSEPYYTTNRGAGSHEQYF

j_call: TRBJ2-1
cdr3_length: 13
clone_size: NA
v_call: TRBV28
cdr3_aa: CASNGAIPMEQFF

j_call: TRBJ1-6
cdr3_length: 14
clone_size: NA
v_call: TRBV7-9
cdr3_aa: CASTGQGHNSPLHF

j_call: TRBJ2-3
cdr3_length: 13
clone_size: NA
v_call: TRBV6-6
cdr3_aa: CASRDRVADTQYF

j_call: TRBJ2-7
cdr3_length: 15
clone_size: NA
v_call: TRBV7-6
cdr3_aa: CASSPAEGVGYEQYF

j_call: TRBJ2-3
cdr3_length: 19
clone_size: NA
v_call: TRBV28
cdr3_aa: CASSGSIFLAGGRADTQYF

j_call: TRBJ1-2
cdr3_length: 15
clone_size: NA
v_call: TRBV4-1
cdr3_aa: CASSQDPRLSYGYTF

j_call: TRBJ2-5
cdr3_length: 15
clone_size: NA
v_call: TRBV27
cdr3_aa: CASSGSGSFGETQYF

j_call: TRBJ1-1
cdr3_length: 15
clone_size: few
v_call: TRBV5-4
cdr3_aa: CASSLASVRNTEAFF

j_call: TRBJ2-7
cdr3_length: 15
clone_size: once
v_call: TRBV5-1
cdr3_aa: CASSKGQGVSYEQYF

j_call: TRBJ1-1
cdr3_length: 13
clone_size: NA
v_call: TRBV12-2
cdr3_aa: CASRSGDRRKPSF